Listed below are T cell receptor beta chains from one sample, sequenced in a study of T-cell memory formation after mild COVID-19. TCRdb independently ran MiXCR on the 5' RACE reads; one entry per CDR3 protein. The repertoire has approximately 500,000 distinct CDR3 sequences, about 23% of them found once; the top ten carry about an eighth. Sequenced: PBMCs or a T cell subset sorted from them (not recorded which). The receptors here all came from an adult woman who had mild COVID-19 (a few samples of this study predate the infection). Cell type and time point are not known. CDR3s include the opening cysteine and the closing phenylalanine or tryptophan. A D gene is named only where the DNA matches it firmly. Rows may omit the clone size; those that give it use once, few, many or a size class.

V gene: TRBV2
clone size: few
CDR3 length: 15
D gene: TRBD2
J gene: TRBJ2-3
CDR3 protein: CASIPLAGGPNTQYF
CDR3 DNA: TGTGCCAGCATACCTCTAGCGGGAGGGCCAAATACGCAGTATTTT

V gene: TRBV12-3/TRBV12-4
clone size: few
CDR3 length: 13
D gene: NA
J gene: TRBJ2-1
CDR3 protein: CASKLSSYNEQFF
CDR3 DNA: TGTGCCAGCAAGCTGAGCTCCTACAATGAGCAGTTCTTC

V gene: TRBV2
clone size: NA
CDR3 length: 17
D gene: TRBD2
J gene: TRBJ2-1
CDR3 protein: CASSEGLAGPPYNEQFF
CDR3 DNA: TGTGCCAGCAGTGAAGGGTTAGCGGGGCCCCCCTACAATGAGCAGTTCTTC

V gene: TRBV7-2
clone size: NA
CDR3 length: 14
D gene: TRBD1
J gene: TRBJ1-2
CDR3 protein: CASTPDRGQPSYTF
CDR3 DNA: TGTGCCAGCACCCCCGACAGGGGGCAACCGAGCTACACCTTC

V gene: TRBV27
clone size: NA
CDR3 length: 14
D gene: NA
J gene: TRBJ2-5
CDR3 protein: CASSQSGFGETQYF
CDR3 DNA: TGTGCCAGCAGTCAGAGCGGGTTTGGTGAGACCCAGTACTTC

V gene: TRBV20-1
clone size: few
CDR3 length: 15
D gene: TRBD2
J gene: TRBJ2-1
CDR3 protein: CSAPRLAGEYNEQFF
CDR3 DNA: TGCAGTGCTCCGCGACTAGCGGGAGAGTACAATGAGCAGTTCTTC

V gene: TRBV6-1
clone size: few
CDR3 length: 13
D gene: NA
J gene: TRBJ2-7
CDR3 protein: CASSENSSYEQYF
CDR3 DNA: TGTGCCAGCAGTGAAAACAGCTCCTACGAGCAGTACTTC

V gene: TRBV15
clone size: NA
CDR3 length: 11
D gene: NA
J gene: TRBJ2-2
CDR3 protein: CATGATGELFF
CDR3 DNA: TGTGCCACGGGGGCCACCGGGGAGCTGTTTTTT

V gene: TRBV7-6
clone size: NA
CDR3 length: 15
D gene: NA
J gene: TRBJ2-7
CDR3 protein: CASSLALRGPYEQYF
CDR3 DNA: TGTGCCAGCAGCTTAGCTCTCAGGGGACCCTACGAGCAGTACTTC

V gene: TRBV7-2
clone size: NA
CDR3 length: 14
D gene: NA
J gene: TRBJ1-2
CDR3 protein: CASSSGGGPEGYTF
CDR3 DNA: TGTGCCAGCAGCTCCGGTGGCGGCCCAGAAGGCTACACCTTC

V gene: TRBV7-9
clone size: few
CDR3 length: 13
D gene: NA
J gene: TRBJ2-2
CDR3 protein: CASSPSTTGELFF
CDR3 DNA: TGTGCCAGCAGCCCTAGCACCACCGGGGAGCTGTTTTTT

V gene: TRBV5-6
clone size: NA
CDR3 length: 14
D gene: NA
J gene: TRBJ2-1
CDR3 protein: CASSLRGTFNEQFF
CDR3 DNA: TGTGCCAGCAGCCTAAGGGGGACTTTTAATGAGCAGTTCTTC

V gene: TRBV12-3/TRBV12-4
clone size: NA
CDR3 length: 14
D gene: TRBD1
J gene: TRBJ1-1
CDR3 protein: CASSPRTGDTEAFF
CDR3 DNA: TGTGCCAGCAGTCCCCGGACAGGGGACACTGAAGCTTTCTTT

V gene: TRBV29-1
clone size: few
CDR3 length: 13
D gene: NA
J gene: TRBJ2-5
CDR3 protein: CSVVGTFQETQYF
CDR3 DNA: TGCAGCGTTGTAGGAACTTTCCAAGAGACCCAGTACTTC

V gene: TRBV15
clone size: few
CDR3 length: 15
D gene: NA
J gene: TRBJ2-3
CDR3 protein: CATSSLGLDLDTQYF
CDR3 DNA: TGTGCCACCAGCTCATTAGGTCTGGACCTAGATACGCAGTATTTT

V gene: TRBV20-1
clone size: few
CDR3 length: 18
D gene: TRBD2
J gene: TRBJ2-3
CDR3 protein: CSASLRSGTSSVQDTQYF
CDR3 DNA: TGCAGTGCTAGCCTCAGGTCCGGGACTAGTAGCGTACAAGATACGCAGTATTTT

V gene: TRBV4-2
clone size: NA
CDR3 length: 14
D gene: TRBD1
J gene: TRBJ2-7
CDR3 protein: CASSHRGHSYEQYF
CDR3 DNA: TGTGCCAGCAGTCACAGGGGCCACTCCTACGAGCAGTACTTC

V gene: TRBV6-2/TRBV6-3
clone size: NA
CDR3 length: 16
D gene: NA
J gene: TRBJ2-7
CDR3 protein: CASSYSSGASSYEQYF
CDR3 DNA: TGTGCCAGCAGTTACTCGAGCGGAGCAAGCTCCTACGAGCAGTACTTC

V gene: TRBV6-5
clone size: NA
CDR3 length: 15
D gene: NA
J gene: TRBJ1-1
CDR3 protein: CASSLGLIQNTEAFF
CDR3 DNA: TGTGCCAGCAGCCTCGGCTTAATACAGAACACTGAAGCTTTCTTT

V gene: TRBV5-1
clone size: NA
CDR3 length: 14
D gene: TRBD2
J gene: TRBJ2-5
CDR3 protein: CASSLGTSEETQYF
CDR3 DNA: TGCGCCAGCAGCTTAGGGACTAGCGAGGAGACCCAGTACTTC

V gene: TRBV4-1
clone size: NA
CDR3 length: 17
D gene: TRBD2
J gene: TRBJ2-3
CDR3 protein: CASSQVAAGGTTDTQYF
CDR3 DNA: TGCGCCAGCAGCCAAGTGGCGGCGGGAGGGACCACAGATACGCAGTATTTT

V gene: TRBV6-1
clone size: NA
CDR3 length: 14
D gene: TRBD1
J gene: TRBJ2-7
CDR3 protein: CASRRQGGNYEQYF
CDR3 DNA: TGTGCCAGCAGAAGACAGGGGGGAAACTACGAGCAGTACTTC

V gene: TRBV9
clone size: once
CDR3 length: 16
D gene: NA
J gene: TRBJ2-2
CDR3 protein: CASSLPGLRNTGELFF
CDR3 DNA: TGTGCCAGCAGCCTACCGGGACTCCGGAACACCGGGGAGCTGTTTTTT

V gene: TRBV7-9
clone size: few
CDR3 length: 12
D gene: NA
J gene: TRBJ2-5
CDR3 protein: CASSHLEETQYF
CDR3 DNA: TGTGCCAGCAGCCATCTAGAAGAGACCCAGTACTTC

V gene: TRBV12-3/TRBV12-4
clone size: NA
CDR3 length: 19
D gene: TRBD2
J gene: TRBJ2-3
CDR3 protein: CASRTGTSGRPRPTDTQYF
CDR3 DNA: TGTGCCAGCAGAACCGGGACTAGCGGGAGACCTCGTCCCACAGATACGCAGTATTTT

V gene: TRBV5-5
clone size: many
CDR3 length: 14
D gene: NA
J gene: TRBJ2-7
CDR3 protein: CASSLDRALYEQYF
CDR3 DNA: TGTGCCAGCAGCTTGGACAGGGCCCTCTACGAGCAGTACTTC

V gene: TRBV27
clone size: few
CDR3 length: 13
D gene: NA
J gene: TRBJ2-7
CDR3 protein: CASSSLRWGEQYF
CDR3 DNA: TGTGCCAGCAGTTCCCTAAGGTGGGGCGAGCAGTACTTC

V gene: TRBV29-1
clone size: NA
CDR3 length: 14
D gene: NA
J gene: TRBJ2-2
CDR3 protein: CSVVLNEGAGELFF
CDR3 DNA: TGCAGCGTTGTATTAAATGAGGGGGCCGGGGAGCTGTTTTTT

V gene: TRBV12-3/TRBV12-4
clone size: few
CDR3 length: 15
D gene: TRBD1
J gene: TRBJ2-7
CDR3 protein: CASSAHRGTGSEQYF
CDR3 DNA: TGTGCCAGCAGTGCACACAGGGGAACAGGATCCGAGCAGTACTTC

V gene: TRBV25-1
clone size: NA
CDR3 length: 14
D gene: NA
J gene: TRBJ2-7
CDR3 protein: CASSELGGDDEQYF
CDR3 DNA: TGTGCCAGCAGTGAACTTGGGGGCGATGACGAGCAGTACTTC

V gene: TRBV12-3/TRBV12-4
clone size: few
CDR3 length: 15
D gene: TRBD1
J gene: TRBJ2-1
CDR3 protein: CASSLISTGGMEQFF
CDR3 DNA: TGTGCCAGCAGTCTCATCTCGACAGGGGGCATGGAGCAGTTCTTC

V gene: TRBV4-2
clone size: NA
CDR3 length: 18
D gene: NA
J gene: TRBJ2-3
CDR3 protein: CASSLRGAGAVITDTQYF
CDR3 DNA: TGTGCCAGCAGCCTACGCGGGGCGGGGGCAGTAATAACAGATACGCAGTATTTT

V gene: TRBV7-8
clone size: NA
CDR3 length: 16
D gene: NA
J gene: TRBJ1-5
CDR3 protein: CASSLEGSYSNQPQHF
CDR3 DNA: TGTGCCAGCAGCTTAGAAGGAAGCTATAGCAATCAGCCCCAGCATTTT

V gene: TRBV6-6
clone size: NA
CDR3 length: 16
D gene: NA
J gene: TRBJ2-7
CDR3 protein: CASSPPGTRFPYEQYF
CDR3 DNA: TGTGCCAGCAGTCCTCCCGGGACAAGGTTTCCCTACGAGCAGTACTTC

V gene: TRBV20-1
clone size: NA
CDR3 length: 17
D gene: TRBD2
J gene: TRBJ2-1
CDR3 protein: CSARREVGGSSYNEQFF
CDR3 DNA: TGCAGTGCTAGACGGGAGGTGGGCGGGAGCTCCTACAATGAGCAGTTCTTC

V gene: TRBV25-1
clone size: NA
CDR3 length: 15
D gene: TRBD1
J gene: TRBJ1-2
CDR3 protein: CASSEPGQGRYGYTF
CDR3 DNA: TGTGCCAGCAGTGAGCCGGGACAGGGGCGGTATGGCTACACCTTC

V gene: TRBV6-1
clone size: NA
CDR3 length: 10
D gene: NA
J gene: TRBJ2-7
CDR3 protein: CATRTYEQYF
CDR3 DNA: TGTGCCACTCGAACCTACGAGCAGTACTTC

V gene: TRBV4-1
clone size: few
CDR3 length: 14
D gene: NA
J gene: TRBJ2-7
CDR3 protein: CASSQALTAYEQYF
CDR3 DNA: TGCGCCAGCAGCCAAGCCCTCACTGCCTACGAGCAGTACTTC

V gene: TRBV21-1
clone size: NA
CDR3 length: 14
D gene: NA
J gene: TRBJ2-7
CDR3 protein: CASSKGQGVLEQYF
CDR3 DNA: TGTGCCAGCAGCAAAGGGCAGGGGGTGCTCGAGCAGTACTTC

V gene: TRBV28
clone size: NA
CDR3 length: 15
D gene: TRBD1
J gene: TRBJ2-7
CDR3 protein: CASSLLGQSSYEQYF
CDR3 DNA: TGTGCCAGCAGTTTATTGGGACAGAGCTCCTACGAGCAGTACTTC